The source of this T cell receptor (beta chain) is a study of cytomegalovirus exposure and HLA in healthy donors (dated by TCRdb to about 2017). Broadly, across the study: In an earlier analysis of fewer than 750 of the donors, about 270 Gb of sequence data and some 120 million unique TCR beta sequences from about 179 million T cells were reported. An early release covering approximately 600 HLA-typed donors comprised 250 to 350 gigabases of sequencing data and around 80 million unique TCR sequences. Of the 350 to 450 genotyped donors, 65% to 90% were placed in the genetic ancestry cluster associated with self-reported Caucasian donors. The study was designed to test whether signatures of past pathogen exposure could be identified by cataloging public T cell receptors. The study profiled the T cell repertoires of more than 500 subjects by immunosequencing and related them to cytomegalovirus serostatus. Along with the roughly 670-subject first cohort, a separate validation cohort of roughly 110 different subjects was used. High-throughput TCR immunosequencing, statistical association of individual TCRs with disease status, and machine learning were combined to predict cytomegalovirus infection status. A later analysis re-examined previously published TCR beta repertoires from several hundred donors and added high-resolution HLA genotyping to investigate patterns of TCR occurrence. In the later analysis, no new phenotypic data were used to find candidate immune exposures; instead, reliance was placed on TCR beta sequences and their occurrence across donors. An earlier analysis of about 620 of the donors applied high-throughput TCR beta sequencing to assess whether each TCR beta V gene segment acted as functional or pseudogenic. Donor age, sex, ethnicity and CMV serostatus were compiled alongside the repertoire data. A later genetic analysis used genome-wide SNP genotypes for 398 of the 666 donors, treating that subset as a discovery cohort. Every repertoire in the discovery cohort had been generated on one and the same sequencing platform. Class I and class II HLA loci were covered by the typing at four-digit resolution. Typing coverage varied by locus: roughly 620-640 donors for A, B, C, DRB1 and DQB1; roughly 560 for DQA1; approximately 570 for DPA1; 450 to 480 for DPB1. Roughly five DR-DQ haplotypes were handled as single units for association and clustering, since linkage in the cohort was strong. Among about 370 genotyped donors of the cohort, an average of about 220,000 unique TCR beta nucleotide sequences was sequenced per donor, of which about 20% were non-productive. Beyond this particular receptor, the publication reports: This cohort had only TCR beta chains sequenced, and the lack of alpha or paired-chain data limited which features could be detected. In a later analysis, HLA-associated TCR beta chains were found to be more clonally expanded and to have lower generation probabilities than equally common non-associated chains. Linkage disequilibrium might explain the correlated functional status among segregating V segments, but an unknown experimental factor could not be excluded. A group of highly shared sequence variants was considered likely to be a technical artifact of the sequencing pipeline. In a later genetic analysis, fewer N-insertions in productive TCRs were reported among donors in an Asian-associated ancestry cluster than the roughly 700-donor mean. A further reported finding was that TCR beta sequences accurately predicted the HLA-A and HLA-B alleles for most subjects in the first cohort. An association between a missense DCLRE1C variant and V-gene and J-gene trimming of TCR beta chains was found in a later genetic analysis and replicated in an independent cohort. A later analysis found that TCR association rates varied across HLA loci, with DRB1 alleles showing the most associated TCRs and HLA-C alleles the fewest. Some IMGT-functional V segments, including TRBV6-2 and TRBV6-3, could not be told apart with the 87-base-pair reads, so those segments were excluded. A few of the identified cytomegalovirus-associated TCR beta chains were confirmed in vitro to be specific for cytomegalovirus antigens. The classifier was reported to diagnose cytomegalovirus status with high specificity and sensitivity in both the original and validation cohorts. Because HLA typing was missing for some donors at each locus, association tests included only the typed subset. When HLA alleles, especially DR and DQ, strongly co-occurred, TCR associations were difficult to assign to individual alleles. Most TCR sequences were observed very rarely across donors, whereas some public TCRs were present in many individuals. Specific HLA alleles were associated with some 15,000 TCR beta sequences at a false discovery rate of 0.05 in a later analysis. Immune exposure information for the cohort was limited to CMV serostatus. The authors suggested that the approach could potentially be generalized to other disease states and immunological phenotypes. A later analysis found that most CMV-associated TCR beta chains appeared HLA-restricted, with HLA associations seemingly driven largely by CMV exposure. According to a later analysis, parvovirus B19, influenza, CMV and Epstein-Barr virus appeared linked to several top co-occurrence clusters. Broadly in line with IMGT annotations, most TCR beta V segments showed up in productive rearrangements about 90% or about 30% of the time in an earlier analysis of about 500 of the donors. The study listed over 150 TCR beta chains as associated with cytomegalovirus. Presence/absence analyses assumed roughly uniform sequencing depth across donors, an assumption that may not hold. Seventeen rarely observed V segments, including chromosome 9 orphons, were excluded from the earlier analysis of some 590 of the donors because counts were too low.

Details on this clone: There is no known antigen for this receptor. Qualities for individual bases were not recorded, and no much larger clone is one base off.

Library preparation used the immunoSEQ multiplex PCR assay. The multiplex PCR relied on a mix of 60 forward primers for TCR Vbeta segments and 13 reverse primers for TCR Jbeta segments. The CDR3 region of rearranged TCR beta genes was amplified from genomic DNA with a multiplex PCR assay. The Illumina HiSeq System was used to sequence the amplified TCR beta libraries as 87-base-pair reads. On the study's bioinformatics: A later analysis tallied about 77 million unique TCR beta chains across the 700 or so repertoires, and about 10 million of those chains were shared by two or more donors. To remove PCR and sequencing errors, raw reads were error-corrected and collapsed into unique sequences using a nearest-neighbor algorithm that merged closely related sequences. To assign V, D and J gene segments, CDR3 sequences were aligned to IMGT reference sequences. For a sequence to be retained, a match of at least six nucleotides was required to both a V gene segment and a J gene segment. Rearrangements were called productive when the CDR3 lacked stop codons and stayed in frame with V and J; all others were non-productive. Following IMGT convention, CDR3 was defined as the stretch from the second conserved V-encoded cysteine to the conserved J-encoded phenylalanine. Sequences without an unambiguous match to a single V gene segment were excluded from the earlier analysis of approximately 560 of the donors. An earlier analysis of several hundred of the donors classified V segments as functional when productive rearrangements were above 56.7% and as segregating when the standard deviation between donors was above 5%. To diagnose cytomegalovirus status from the catalog of TCR beta chain sequences, a statistical classification framework was built. A later analysis assigned V and J genes by comparing TCR nucleotide sequences with IMGT/GENE-DB human TR gene sequences. The TCRdist pipeline was used in a later analysis to assign CDR3 sequences and most-parsimonious VDJ recombination scenarios. In a later analysis, each TCR beta chain was defined by its CDR3 amino acid sequence together with its V-gene family, and reads without a unique V-gene family were excluded. In a later analysis, a few hundred highly shared, low-generation-probability nucleotide sequences were removed to address suspected cross-contamination and a sequencing artifact. In a later analysis, a clonal expansion index for each public chain was calculated from normalized within-repertoire ranks of inferred template counts. In a later analysis, generation probabilities were computed using a VDJ recombination model fitted to out-of-frame rearrangements, and the results were checked against IGoR. A later analysis scored TCR-TCR, TCR-HLA and TCR-CMV co-occurrence with hypergeometric tests, applying a repertoire-size bias correction to TCR pairs. A later analysis estimated false discovery rates by permuting HLA or CMV assignments 20 times. In a later analysis, co-occurring TCRs were grouped using DBSCAN, and TCRdist sequence similarity was added for clustering within HLA-allele-positive subsets. Repertoires with fewer than 30,000 or more than 120,000 public chains were left out of co-occurrence clustering, as were several repertoires with anomalous nucleotide sharing. Sourced from immuneACCESS, this table was stored by TCRdb with only in-frame sequences that have V and J called. A share of the clones is absent; for the studies checked, an unresolved V gene accounts for under half, and the remainder has no known explanation. V and J calls and clone size are given by that table; D and trimming were obtained from the DNA. This sample gives 180,000 or so clones in total; 75% to 80% of them show up just once. The ten largest clonotypes hold more than 13% of the sample.

The cohort was made up of several hundred healthy bone marrow donors. Cohort members were all nominally healthy when sampled, although unrecorded immune exposures were likely present. The donor tested CMV seropositive, placing the donor among the 290 or so seropositive members of the cohort. Every donor gave a peripheral blood sample, and the peripheral blood mononuclear cells from that sample were used for TCR beta sequencing. The Qiagen DNeasy Blood Extraction Kit was used to extract genomic DNA from the blood cell samples. Trimming takes 2 bases from V and 0 bases from J, and the germline ends sit 14 bases apart. CDR1 MGHRA and CDR2 YSYEKL were looked up in the germline V gene. Reading from cysteine to phenylalanine, the CDR3 counts 17 amino acids. The kept DNA is CDR3 alone, 51 bases in frame from the first base.

The rearranged segments are TRBV4-1 and TRBJ1-3; the D gene is possibly TRBD1, with 6 bases matching. The specimen sequenced was PBMCs. This clonotype was obtained from a man aged 45-60 years in good health and CMV-seropositive. The CDR3 region has the sequence CASSQFTGTTSGNTIYF. The DNA is TGCGCCAGCAGCCAATTTACAGGGACTACCTCTGGAAACACCATATATTTT.